This T cell receptor (beta chain) stems from a study of cytomegalovirus exposure and HLA in healthy donors. The CDR3 runs 12 residues. V was cut by 6 bases and J by 5 bases, with 10 bases left in between. Germline V CDR1 and CDR2: SEHNR, FQNEAQ (reference sequence). The primer mix had 60 Vbeta and 13 Jbeta primers. Some clones are missing from TCRdb's copy, which holds only in-frame ones; the method was immunoSEQ multiplex PCR. Its listing shows 130,000 or so clones. Regarding this clone: Its antigen is currently unknown.

Study-wide results and caveats: TCR beta V- and J-gene trimming was later associated with a missense DCLRE1C variant. In vitro experiments confirmed that a few CMV-associated chains were specific for CMV antigens. Immune exposure data for these donors was limited to CMV serostatus.

The chain joins TRBV7-9 to TRBJ2-5; D ambiguous. The sequence was collected from a woman aged 40 to 50 in good health and CMV-seronegative. Sequenced sample: PBMCs. CDR3: CASRLLSETQYF. The CDR3 region has the DNA TGTGCCAGCAGGCTCCTTAGCGAGACCCAGTACTTC.